Here is one TCR beta chain with its context. The germline gives CDR1 MNHEY, CDR2 SMNVEV (reference sequence). The CDR3 totals 18 residues. V shed 8 bases and J shed 6 bases, with 30 bases lying between them. The sample is drawn from a study of T cells in tuberculosis. Clones were sequenced by immunoSEQ multiplex PCR, and TCRdb holds only the in-frame ones, with some missing. The profile shows under 45,000 clones, 95% of them singletons. This chain connects TRBV27 to TRBJ2-3; D might be TRBD1 (6 bases). The sequence came from a donor between 10 and 35 years old with latent tuberculosis or without tuberculosis infection. Specimen: PBMCs. The CDR3 protein is CASVGTPKGVDFADTQYF. CDR3 in DNA: TGTGCCAGCGTCGGGACACCTAAGGGAGTCGATTTCGCTGATACGCAGTATTTT.